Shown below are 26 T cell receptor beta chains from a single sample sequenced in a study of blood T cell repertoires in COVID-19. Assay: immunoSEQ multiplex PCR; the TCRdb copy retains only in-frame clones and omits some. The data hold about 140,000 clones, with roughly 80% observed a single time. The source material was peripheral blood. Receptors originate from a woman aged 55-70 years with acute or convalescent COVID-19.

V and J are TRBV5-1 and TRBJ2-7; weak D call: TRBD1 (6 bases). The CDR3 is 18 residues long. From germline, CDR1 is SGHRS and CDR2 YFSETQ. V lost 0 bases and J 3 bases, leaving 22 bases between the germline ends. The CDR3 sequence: CASSLGDLWTEPIYEQYF. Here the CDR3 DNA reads TGCGCCAGCAGCTTGGGGGACCTATGGACAGAGCCAATCTACGAGCAGTACTTC.

The CDR3 here is CASSYRREGTYEQYF. The CDR3 DNA follows: TGTGCCAGCAGTTACCGGCGGGAGGGGACCTACGAGCAGTACTTC. The rearrangement links TRBV6-5 to TRBJ2-7; TRBD2 agrees at 9 bases. The CDR3 is 15 residues long. Germline loops: CDR1 MNHEY, CDR2 SVGAGI. The V segment lost 2 bases and the J segment 2 bases; nucleotides outside the gene matches: 4.

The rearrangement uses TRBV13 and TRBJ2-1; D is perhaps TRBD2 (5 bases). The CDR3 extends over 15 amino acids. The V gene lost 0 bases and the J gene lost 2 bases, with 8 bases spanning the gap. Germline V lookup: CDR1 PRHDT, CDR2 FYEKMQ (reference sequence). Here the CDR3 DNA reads TGTGCCAGCAGCTTAGGCCAGGAGGCCTACAATGAGCAGTTCTTC. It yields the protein CASSLGQEAYNEQFF.

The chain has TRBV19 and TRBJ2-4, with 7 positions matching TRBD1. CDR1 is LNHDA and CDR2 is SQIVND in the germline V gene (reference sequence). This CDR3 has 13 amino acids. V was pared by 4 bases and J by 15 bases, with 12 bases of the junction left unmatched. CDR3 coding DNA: TGTGCCAGTAGTACACCCTCCGGACAGGAACGGTACTTC. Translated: CASSTPSGQERYF.

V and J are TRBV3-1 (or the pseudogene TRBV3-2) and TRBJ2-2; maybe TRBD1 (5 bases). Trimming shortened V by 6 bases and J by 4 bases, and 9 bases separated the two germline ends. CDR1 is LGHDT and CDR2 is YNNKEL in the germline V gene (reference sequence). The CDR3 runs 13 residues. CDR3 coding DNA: TGTGCCAGCAGACAGGACGTCACCGGGGAGCTGTTTTTT. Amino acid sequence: CASRQDVTGELFF.

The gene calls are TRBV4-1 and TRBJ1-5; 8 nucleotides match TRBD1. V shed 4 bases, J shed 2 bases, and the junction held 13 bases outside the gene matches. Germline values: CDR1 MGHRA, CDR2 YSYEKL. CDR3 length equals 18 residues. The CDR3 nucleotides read TGCGCCAGCAGCCCCCGCAGCGACGGGACAGGAGGCAATCAGCCCCAGCATTTT. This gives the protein CASSPRSDGTGGNQPQHF.

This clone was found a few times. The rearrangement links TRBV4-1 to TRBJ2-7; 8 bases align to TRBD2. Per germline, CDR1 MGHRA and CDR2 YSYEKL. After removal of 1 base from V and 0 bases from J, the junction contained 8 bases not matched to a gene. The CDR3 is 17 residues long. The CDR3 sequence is CASSQAALAGNSYEQYF. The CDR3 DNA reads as TGCGCCAGCAGCCAAGCCGCCTTAGCGGGGAACTCCTACGAGCAGTACTTC.

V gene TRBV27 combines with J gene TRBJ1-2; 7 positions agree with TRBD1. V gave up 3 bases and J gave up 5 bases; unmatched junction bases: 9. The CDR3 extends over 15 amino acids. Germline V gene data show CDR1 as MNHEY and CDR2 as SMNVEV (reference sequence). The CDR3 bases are TGTGCCAGCAGTTTCAGCCAGGGGGAATTTTATGGCTACACCTTC. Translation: CASSFSQGEFYGYTF.

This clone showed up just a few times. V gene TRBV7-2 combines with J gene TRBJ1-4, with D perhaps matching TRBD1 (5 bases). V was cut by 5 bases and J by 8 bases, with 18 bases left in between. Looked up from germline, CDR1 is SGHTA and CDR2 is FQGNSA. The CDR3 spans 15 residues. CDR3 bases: TGTGCCAGCAGCCCCTCGGGGGAAAAAGGGGAAAAACTGTTTTTT. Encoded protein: CASSPSGEKGEKLFF.

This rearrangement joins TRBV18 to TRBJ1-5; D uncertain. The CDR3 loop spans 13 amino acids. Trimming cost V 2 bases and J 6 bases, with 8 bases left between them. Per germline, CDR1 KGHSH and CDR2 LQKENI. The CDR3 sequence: CASSPEGGQPQHF. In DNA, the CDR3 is TGTGCCAGCTCACCAGAGGGAGGTCAGCCCCAGCATTTT.

The chain's CDR3 is CATSDNSGGRHEQYF. The CDR3 DNA follows: TGTGCCACCAGTGACAATAGCGGGGGCAGGCACGAGCAGTACTTC. The rearrangement links TRBV24-1 to TRBJ2-7, with 9 bases fitting TRBD2. The V and J ends lost 4 bases and 5 bases, in that order; junction bases with no gene match: 8. CDR1 and CDR2 (germline): KGHDR, SFDVKD. The CDR3 contains 15 residues.

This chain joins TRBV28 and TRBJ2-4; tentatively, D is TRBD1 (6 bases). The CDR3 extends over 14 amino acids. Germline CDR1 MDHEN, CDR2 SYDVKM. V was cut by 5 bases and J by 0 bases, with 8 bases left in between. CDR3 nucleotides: TGTGCCAGCAGTCTACAGGGAGCCAAAAACATTCAGTACTTC. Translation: CASSLQGAKNIQYF.

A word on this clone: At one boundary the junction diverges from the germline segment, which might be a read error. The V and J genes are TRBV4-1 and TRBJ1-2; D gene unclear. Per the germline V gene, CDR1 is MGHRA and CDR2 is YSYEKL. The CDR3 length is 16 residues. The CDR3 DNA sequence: TGCGCCAGCCGCCAACAATGGAGTTCAAGTAACTATGGCTACACCTTC. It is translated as CASRQQWSSSNYGYTF.

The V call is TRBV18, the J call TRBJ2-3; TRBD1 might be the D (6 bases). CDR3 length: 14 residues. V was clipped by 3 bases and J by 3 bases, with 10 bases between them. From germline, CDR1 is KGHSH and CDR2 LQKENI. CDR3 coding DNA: TGTGCCAGCTCACCGCTGCAGGGGACAGATACGCAGTATTTT. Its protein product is CASSPLQGTDTQYF.

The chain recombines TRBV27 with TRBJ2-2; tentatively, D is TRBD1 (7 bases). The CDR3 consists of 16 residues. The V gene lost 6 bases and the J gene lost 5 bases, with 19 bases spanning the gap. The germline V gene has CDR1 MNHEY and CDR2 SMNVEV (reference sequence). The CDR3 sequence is CASRTLRSGGTGELFF. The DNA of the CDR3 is TGTGCCAGCAGAACGCTCAGGTCAGGGGGGACCGGGGAGCTGTTTTTT.

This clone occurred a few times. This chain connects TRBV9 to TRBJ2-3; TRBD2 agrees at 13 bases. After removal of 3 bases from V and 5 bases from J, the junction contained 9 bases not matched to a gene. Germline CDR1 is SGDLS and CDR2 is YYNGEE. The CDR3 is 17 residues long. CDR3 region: CASSERTSGSVGDTQYF. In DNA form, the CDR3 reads TGTGCCAGCAGCGAGCGGACTAGCGGGAGTGTTGGAGATACGCAGTATTTT.

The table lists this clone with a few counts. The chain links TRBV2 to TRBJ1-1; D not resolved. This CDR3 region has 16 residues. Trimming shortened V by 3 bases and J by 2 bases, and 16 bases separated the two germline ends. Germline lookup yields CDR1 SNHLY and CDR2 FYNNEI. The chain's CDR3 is CASSEAAYRGNTEAFF. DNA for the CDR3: TGTGCCAGCAGTGAGGCAGCCTACCGGGGTAACACTGAAGCTTTCTTT.

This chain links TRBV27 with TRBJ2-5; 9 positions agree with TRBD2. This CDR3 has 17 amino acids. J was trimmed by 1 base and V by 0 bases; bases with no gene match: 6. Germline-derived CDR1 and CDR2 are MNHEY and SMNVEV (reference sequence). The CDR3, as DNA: TGTGCCAGCAGTTTATCGAGGGTAGCGGGAGCCCAAGAGACCCAGTACTTC. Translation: CASSLSRVAGAQETQYF.

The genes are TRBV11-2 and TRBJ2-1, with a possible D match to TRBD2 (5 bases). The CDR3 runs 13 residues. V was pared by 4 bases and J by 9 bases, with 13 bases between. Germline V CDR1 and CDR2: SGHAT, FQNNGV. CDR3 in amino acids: CASSSHRGAEQFF. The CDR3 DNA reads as TGTGCCAGCAGCTCCCACCGGGGAGCTGAGCAGTTCTTC.

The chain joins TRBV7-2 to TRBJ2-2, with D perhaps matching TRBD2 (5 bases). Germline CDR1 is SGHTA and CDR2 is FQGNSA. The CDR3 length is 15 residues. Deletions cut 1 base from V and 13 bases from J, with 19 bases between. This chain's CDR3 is CASSLESTSGLALFF. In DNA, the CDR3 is TGTGCCAGCAGCTTAGAGTCTACGTCTGGCCTAGCGCTGTTTTTT.

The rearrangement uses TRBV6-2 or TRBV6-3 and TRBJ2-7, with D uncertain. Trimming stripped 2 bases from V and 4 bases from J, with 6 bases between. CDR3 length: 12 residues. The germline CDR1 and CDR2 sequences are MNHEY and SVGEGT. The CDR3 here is CASSYRPYEQYF. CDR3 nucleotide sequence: TGTGCCAGCAGTTACCGTCCTTACGAGCAGTACTTC.

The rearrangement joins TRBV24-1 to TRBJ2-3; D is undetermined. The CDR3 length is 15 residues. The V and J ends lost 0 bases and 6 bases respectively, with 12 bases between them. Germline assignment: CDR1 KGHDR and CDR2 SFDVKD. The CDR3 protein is CATSDLHSAADTQYF. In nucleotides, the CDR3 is TGTGCCACCAGTGATTTGCATTCCGCGGCGGATACGCAGTATTTT.

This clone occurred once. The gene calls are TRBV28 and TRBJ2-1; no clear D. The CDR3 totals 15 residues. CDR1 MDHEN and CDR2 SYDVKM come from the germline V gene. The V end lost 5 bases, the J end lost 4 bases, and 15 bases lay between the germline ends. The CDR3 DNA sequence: TGTGCCAGCAGTATAGGAGCGTTTAGGTACAATGAGCAGTTCTTC. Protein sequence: CASSIGAFRYNEQFF.

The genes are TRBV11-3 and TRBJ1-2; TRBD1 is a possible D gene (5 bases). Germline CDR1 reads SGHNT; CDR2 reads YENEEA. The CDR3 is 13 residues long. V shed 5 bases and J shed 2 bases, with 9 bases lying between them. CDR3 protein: CASSPGGNYGYTF. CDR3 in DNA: TGTGCCAGCAGCCCTGGGGGGAACTATGGCTACACCTTC.

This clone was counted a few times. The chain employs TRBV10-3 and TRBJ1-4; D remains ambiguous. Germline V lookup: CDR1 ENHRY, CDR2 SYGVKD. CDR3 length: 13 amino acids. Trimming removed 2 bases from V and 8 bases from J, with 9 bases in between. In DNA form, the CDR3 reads TGTGCCATCAGTGAGGGTCGGGAGGAAAAACTGTTTTTT. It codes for CAISEGREEKLFF.

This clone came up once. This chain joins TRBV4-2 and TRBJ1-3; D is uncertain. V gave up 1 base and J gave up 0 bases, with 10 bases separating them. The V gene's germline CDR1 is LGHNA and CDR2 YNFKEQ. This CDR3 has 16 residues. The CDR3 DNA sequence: TGTGCCAGCAGCCAAGTAAGAGGTGACTCTGGAAACACCATATATTTT. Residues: CASSQVRGDSGNTIYF.